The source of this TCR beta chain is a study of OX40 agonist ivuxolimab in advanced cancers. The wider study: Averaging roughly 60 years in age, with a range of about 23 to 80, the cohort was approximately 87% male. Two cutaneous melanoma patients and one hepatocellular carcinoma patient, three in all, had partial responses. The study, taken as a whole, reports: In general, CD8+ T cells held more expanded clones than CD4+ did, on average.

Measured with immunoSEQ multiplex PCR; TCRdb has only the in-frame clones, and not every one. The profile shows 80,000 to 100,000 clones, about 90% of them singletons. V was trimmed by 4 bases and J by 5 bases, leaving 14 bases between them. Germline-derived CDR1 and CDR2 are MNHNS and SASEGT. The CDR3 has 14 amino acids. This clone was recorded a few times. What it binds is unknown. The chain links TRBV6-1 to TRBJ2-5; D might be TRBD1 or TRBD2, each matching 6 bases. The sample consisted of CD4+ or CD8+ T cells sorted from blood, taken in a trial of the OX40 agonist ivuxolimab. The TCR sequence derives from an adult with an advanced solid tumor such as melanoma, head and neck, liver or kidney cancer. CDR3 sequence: CASSGGTFGETQYF. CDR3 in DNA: TGTGCCAGCAGTGGCGGGACATTTGGGGAGACCCAGTACTTC.